The 8 T cell receptor beta chains in this list originate from one sample, sequenced in a study of blood T cell repertoires in COVID-19. Sequencing was performed with immunoSEQ multiplex PCR; in TCRdb, only in-frame clones are kept and a portion is missing. The data hold hundreds of thousands of clones, with around 84% observed a single time. Sample: peripheral blood. The receptors shown here come from a man aged 65 to 85 with acute or convalescent COVID-19.

This clone occurred once. This sequence joins TRBV7-9 and TRBJ1-4, with 9 bases aligning to TRBD1. This CDR3 region has 14 residues. Trimming cost V 5 bases and J 8 bases; bases outside gene matches: 6. CDR1 is SEHNR, CDR2 FQNEAQ, per germline (reference sequence). The CDR3 coding sequence is TGTGCCAGCAGCCCCGGACAGGGGTGGGAAAAACTGTTTTTT. Translated: CASSPGQGWEKLFF.

This clone appeared once. The rearrangement links TRBV19 to TRBJ2-5; D remains unclear. Germline CDR1 LNHDA, CDR2 SQIVND (reference sequence). V was trimmed by 7 bases and J by 5 bases, leaving 20 bases between them. The CDR3 loop spans 15 amino acids. The CDR3 nucleotides read TGTGCCAGTACCGTAACCCCAATAGAATTGGAGACCCAGTACTTC. Its translation: CASTVTPIELETQYF. The variable domain in full, completed from reference TRBV19 and TRBJ2-5, reads DGGITQSPKYLFRKEGQNVTLSCEQNLNHDAMYWYRQDPGQGLRLIYYSQIVNDFQKGDIAEGYSVSREKKESFPLTVTSAQKNPTAFYLCASTVTPIELETQYFGPGTRLLVL.

Of note for this clone: Distinct nucleotide sequences in the sample also encode this CDR3. The chain is built from TRBV7-9 and TRBJ1-2; tentative D call: TRBD1 (5 bases). V lost 3 bases, J lost 2 bases, and 7 bases lay in between. This CDR3 region has 13 residues. Germline values: CDR1 SEHNR, CDR2 FQNEAQ (reference sequence). The CDR3 loop reads CASSLAGNYGYTF. The CDR3 region has the DNA TGTGCCAGCAGCTTGGCAGGGAACTATGGCTACACCTTC. The variable domain in full, with the rest retrieved from reference TRBV7-9 and TRBJ1-2, is DTGVSQNPRHKITKRGQNVTFRCDPISEHNRLYWYRQTLGQGPEFLTYFQNEAQLEKSRLLSDRFSAERPKGSFSTLEIQRTEQGDSAMYLCASSLAGNYGYTFGSGTRLTVV.

The chain employs TRBV27 and TRBJ2-2; TRBD1 matches 7 bases. V dropped 5 bases and J dropped 5; count of bases not matched to a gene: 11. The CDR3 sequence is 16 residues long. Germline CDR1 reads MNHEY; CDR2 reads SMNVEV (reference sequence). The CDR3 is CASSPSGTVKTGELFF. CDR3 nucleotides: TGTGCCAGCAGTCCATCCGGGACAGTAAAAACCGGGGAGCTGTTTTTT.

The chain joins TRBV19 to TRBJ1-5; tentatively, D is TRBD1 (5 bases). The CDR3 totals 15 residues. CDR1 and CDR2 from the germline V gene are LNHDA and SQIVND (reference sequence). Trimming took 10 bases from V and 0 from J, leaving 16 bases between them. The CDR3 spells CATETTAYSNQPQHF. The CDR3, as DNA: TGTGCCACAGAAACGACAGCGTATAGCAATCAGCCCCAGCATTTT.

V and J are TRBV10-3 and TRBJ2-7; possible D gene TRBD1, 5 bases. CDR3 length: 12 residues. Germline values: CDR1 ENHRY, CDR2 SYGVKD. Trimming took off 7 bases at V and 3 bases at J, with 10 bases between the two ends. The CDR3, as DNA: TGTGCCATCAAAGGGGTTAACTACGAGCAGTACTTC. Protein product: CAIKGVNYEQYF.

V and J are TRBV7-8 and TRBJ2-3; 13 nucleotides match TRBD2. The junction had 5 bases not matched to a gene; V was cut back by 0 bases and J by 2 bases. The CDR3 is made up of 18 amino acids. The germline V gene has CDR1 SGHVS and CDR2 FQNEAQ. The chain's CDR3 is CASSLATSGRISTDTQYF. The CDR3 coding sequence is TGTGCCAGCAGCTTAGCGACTAGCGGGAGGATTTCCACAGATACGCAGTATTTT.

CDR3 residues: CASQLAASYEQYF. The CDR3 DNA reads TGTGCCAGTCAACTAGCGGCCTCCTACGAGCAGTACTTC. The chain employs TRBV7-2 and TRBJ2-7; 8 bases match TRBD2. Losses at the gene ends were 9 bases for V and 0 bases for J; bases not matched to a gene: 4. CDR1 is SGHTA and CDR2 is FQGNSA in the germline V gene. The CDR3 spans 13 residues.